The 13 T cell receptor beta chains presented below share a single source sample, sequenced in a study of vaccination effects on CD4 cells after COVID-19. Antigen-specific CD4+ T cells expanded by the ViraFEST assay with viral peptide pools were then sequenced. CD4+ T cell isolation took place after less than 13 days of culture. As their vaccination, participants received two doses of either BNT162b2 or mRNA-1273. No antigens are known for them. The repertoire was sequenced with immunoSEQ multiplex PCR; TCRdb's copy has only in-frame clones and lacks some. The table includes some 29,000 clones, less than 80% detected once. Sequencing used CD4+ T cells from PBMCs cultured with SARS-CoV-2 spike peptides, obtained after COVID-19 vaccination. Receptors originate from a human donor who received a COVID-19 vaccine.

CDR3 in amino acids: CASSPSMWDYEQYF. The CDR3 DNA follows: TGTGCCAGCAGCCCTAGTATGTGGGACTACGAGCAGTACTTC. V is TRBV3-1 (or the pseudogene TRBV3-2) and J is TRBJ2-7; no clear D gene. The CDR3 loop spans 14 amino acids. Per the germline V gene, CDR1 is LGHDT and CDR2 is YNNKEL (reference sequence). Trimming took off 4 bases at V and 3 bases at J, with 13 bases between the two ends.

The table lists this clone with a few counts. Written as DNA, the CDR3 is TGTGCCAGCAGTTACTCATCACAGGGAAACACTGAAGCTTTCTTT. Encoded protein: CASSYSSQGNTEAFF. The rearrangement uses TRBV6-6 and TRBJ1-1; D is perhaps TRBD1 (6 bases). Trimming shortened V by 0 bases and J by 2 bases, and 10 bases separated the two germline ends. Germline CDR1 and CDR2: MNHNY and SVGAGI (reference sequence). This CDR3 is 15 amino acids long.

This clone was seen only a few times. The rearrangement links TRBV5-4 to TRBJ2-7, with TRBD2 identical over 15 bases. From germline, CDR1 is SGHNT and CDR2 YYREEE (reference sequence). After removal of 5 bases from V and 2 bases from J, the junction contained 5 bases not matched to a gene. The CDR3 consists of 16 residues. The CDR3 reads CASSPGLAGGTYEQYF. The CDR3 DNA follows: TGTGCCAGCAGTCCGGGACTAGCGGGAGGCACCTACGAGCAGTACTTC.

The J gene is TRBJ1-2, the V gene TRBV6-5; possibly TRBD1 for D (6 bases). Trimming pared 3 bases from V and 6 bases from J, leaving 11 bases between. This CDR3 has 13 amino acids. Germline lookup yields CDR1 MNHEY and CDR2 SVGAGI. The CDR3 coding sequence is TGTGCCAGCAGTTATGGGAACAGGGATGGCTACACCTTC. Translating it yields CASSYGNRDGYTF.

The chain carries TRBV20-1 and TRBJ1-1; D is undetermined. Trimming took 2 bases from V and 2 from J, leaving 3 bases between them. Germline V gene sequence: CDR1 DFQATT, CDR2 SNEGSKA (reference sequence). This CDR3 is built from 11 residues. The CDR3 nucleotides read TGCAGTGCTAGACCTAACACTGAAGCTTTCTTT. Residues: CSARPNTEAFF.

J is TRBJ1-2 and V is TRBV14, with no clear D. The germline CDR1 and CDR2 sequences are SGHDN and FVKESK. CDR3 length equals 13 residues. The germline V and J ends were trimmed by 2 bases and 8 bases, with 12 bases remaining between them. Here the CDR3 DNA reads TGTGCCAGCAGCCAAATTTTAATGCTGGGCTACACCTTC. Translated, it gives CASSQILMLGYTF.

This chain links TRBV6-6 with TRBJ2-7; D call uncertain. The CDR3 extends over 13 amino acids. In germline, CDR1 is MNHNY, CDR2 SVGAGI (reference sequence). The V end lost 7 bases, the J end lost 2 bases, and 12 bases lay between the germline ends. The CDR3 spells CASTLDGTYEQYF. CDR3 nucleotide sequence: TGTGCCAGCACCCTGGACGGTACCTACGAGCAGTACTTC.

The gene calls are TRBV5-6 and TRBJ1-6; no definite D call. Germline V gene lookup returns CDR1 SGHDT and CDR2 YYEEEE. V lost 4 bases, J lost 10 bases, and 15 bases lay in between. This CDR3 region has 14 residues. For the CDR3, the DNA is TGTGCCAGCAGCGGTATAACAGAATCGTCACCCCTCCACTTT. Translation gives CASSGITESSPLHF. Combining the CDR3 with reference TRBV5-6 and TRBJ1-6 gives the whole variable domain DAGVTQSPTHLIKTRGQQVTLRCSPKSGHDTVSWYQQALGQGPQFIFQYYEEEERQRGNFPDRFSGHQFPNYSSELNVNALLLGDSALYLCASSGITESSPLHFGNGTRLTVT.

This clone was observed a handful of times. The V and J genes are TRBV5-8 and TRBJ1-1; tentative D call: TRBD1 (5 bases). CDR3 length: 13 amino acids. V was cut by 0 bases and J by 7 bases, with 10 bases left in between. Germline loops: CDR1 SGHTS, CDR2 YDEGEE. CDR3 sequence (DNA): TGTGCCAGCAGCTTGGTATTTGGGGGTGAAGCTTTCTTT. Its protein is CASSLVFGGEAFF.

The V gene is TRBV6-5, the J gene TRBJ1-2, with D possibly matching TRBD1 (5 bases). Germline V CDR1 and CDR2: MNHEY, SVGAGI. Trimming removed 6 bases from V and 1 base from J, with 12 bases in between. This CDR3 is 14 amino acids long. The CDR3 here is CASSIGGNNYGYTF. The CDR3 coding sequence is TGTGCCAGCAGCATCGGGGGGAATAACTATGGCTACACCTTC.

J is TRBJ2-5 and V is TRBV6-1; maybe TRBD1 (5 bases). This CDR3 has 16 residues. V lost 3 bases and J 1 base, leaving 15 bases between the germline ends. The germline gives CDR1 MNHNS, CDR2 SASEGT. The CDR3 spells CASSDLDGHVQETQYF. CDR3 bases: TGTGCCAGCAGTGACCTTGATGGACACGTCCAAGAGACCCAGTACTTC.

CDR3 DNA sequence: TGTGCCATCAGTGATGGGTTCCGGAACACTGAAGCTTTCTTT. Translation: CAISDGFRNTEAFF. This rearrangement joins TRBV10-3 to TRBJ1-1; D is undetermined. V gave up 3 bases and J gave up 1 base, with 9 bases separating them. CDR1 and CDR2 from the germline V gene are ENHRY and SYGVKD. This CDR3 has 14 residues.

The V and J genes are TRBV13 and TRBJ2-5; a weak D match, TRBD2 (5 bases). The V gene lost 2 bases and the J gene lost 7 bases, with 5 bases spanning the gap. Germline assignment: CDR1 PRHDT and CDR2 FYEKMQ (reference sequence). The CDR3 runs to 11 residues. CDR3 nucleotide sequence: TGTGCCAGCAGCTTACGGGGGACCCAGTACTTC. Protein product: CASSLRGTQYF.